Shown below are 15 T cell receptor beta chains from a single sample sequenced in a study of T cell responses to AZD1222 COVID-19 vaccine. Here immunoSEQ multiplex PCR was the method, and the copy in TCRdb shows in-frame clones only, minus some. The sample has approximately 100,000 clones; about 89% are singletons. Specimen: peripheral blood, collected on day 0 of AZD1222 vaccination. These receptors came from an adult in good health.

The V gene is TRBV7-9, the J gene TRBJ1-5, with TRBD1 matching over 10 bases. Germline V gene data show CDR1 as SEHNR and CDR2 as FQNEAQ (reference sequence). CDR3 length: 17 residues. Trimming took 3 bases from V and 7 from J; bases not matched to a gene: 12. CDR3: CASSLAKGTGVGQPQHF. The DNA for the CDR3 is TGTGCCAGCAGCTTGGCTAAAGGGACAGGGGTAGGACAGCCCCAGCATTTT.

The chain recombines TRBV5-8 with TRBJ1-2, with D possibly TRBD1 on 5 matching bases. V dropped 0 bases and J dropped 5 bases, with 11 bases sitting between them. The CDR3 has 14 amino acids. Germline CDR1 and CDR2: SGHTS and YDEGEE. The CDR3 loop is CASSLGGKAYGYTF. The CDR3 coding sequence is TGTGCCAGCAGCTTGGGGGGGAAAGCATATGGCTACACCTTC.

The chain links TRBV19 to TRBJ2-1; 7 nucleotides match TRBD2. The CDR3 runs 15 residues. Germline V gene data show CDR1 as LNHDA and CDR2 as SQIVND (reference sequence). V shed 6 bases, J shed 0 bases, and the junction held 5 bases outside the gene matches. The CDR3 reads CASRGGGSSYNEQFF. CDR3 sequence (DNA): TGTGCCAGTAGGGGTGGCGGGAGCTCCTACAATGAGCAGTTCTTC.

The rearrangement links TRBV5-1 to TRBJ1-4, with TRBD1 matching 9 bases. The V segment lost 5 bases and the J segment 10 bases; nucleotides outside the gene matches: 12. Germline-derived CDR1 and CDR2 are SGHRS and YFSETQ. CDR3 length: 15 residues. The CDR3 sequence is CASSRDREIYGKLFF. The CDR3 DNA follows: TGCGCCAGCAGTAGGGACAGGGAGATATATGGAAAACTGTTTTTT.

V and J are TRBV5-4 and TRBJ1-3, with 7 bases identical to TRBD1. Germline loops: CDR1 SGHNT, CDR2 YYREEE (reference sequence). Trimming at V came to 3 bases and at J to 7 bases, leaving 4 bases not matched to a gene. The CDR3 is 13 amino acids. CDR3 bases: TGTGCCAGCAGCTCACAGGGGTGGAACACCATATATTTT. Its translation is CASSSQGWNTIYF.

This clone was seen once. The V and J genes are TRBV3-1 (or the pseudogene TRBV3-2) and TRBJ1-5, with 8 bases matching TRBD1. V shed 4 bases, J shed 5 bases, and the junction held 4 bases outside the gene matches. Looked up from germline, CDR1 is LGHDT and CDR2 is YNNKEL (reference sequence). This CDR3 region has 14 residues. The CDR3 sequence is CASSPSGGYQPQHF. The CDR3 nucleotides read TGTGCCAGCAGCCCCTCAGGGGGCTATCAGCCCCAGCATTTT.

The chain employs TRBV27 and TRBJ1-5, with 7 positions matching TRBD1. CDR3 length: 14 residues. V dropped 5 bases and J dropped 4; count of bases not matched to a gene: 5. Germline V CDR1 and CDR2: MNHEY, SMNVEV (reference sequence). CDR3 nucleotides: TGTGCCAGCAGTATTCGACAGGGAAATCAGCCCCAGCATTTT. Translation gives CASSIRQGNQPQHF.

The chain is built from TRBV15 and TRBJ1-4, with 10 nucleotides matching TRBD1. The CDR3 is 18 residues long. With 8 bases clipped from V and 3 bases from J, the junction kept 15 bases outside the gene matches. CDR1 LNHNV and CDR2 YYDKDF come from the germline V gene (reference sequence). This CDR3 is CATQPGQGIGGANEKLFF. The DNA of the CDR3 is TGTGCCACCCAACCGGGACAGGGGATTGGAGGGGCTAATGAAAAACTGTTTTTT.

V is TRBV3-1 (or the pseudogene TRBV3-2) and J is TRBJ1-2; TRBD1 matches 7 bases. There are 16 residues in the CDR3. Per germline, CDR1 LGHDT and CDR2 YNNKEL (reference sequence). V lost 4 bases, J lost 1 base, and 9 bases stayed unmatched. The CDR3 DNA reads TGTGCCAGCAGCCGACAGGGTGGCCCCATTAACTATGGCTACACCTTC. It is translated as CASSRQGGPINYGYTF.

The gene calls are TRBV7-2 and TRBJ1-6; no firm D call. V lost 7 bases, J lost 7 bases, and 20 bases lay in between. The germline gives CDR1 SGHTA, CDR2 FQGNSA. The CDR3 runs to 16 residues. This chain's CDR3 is CASNFGRGRPNSPLHF. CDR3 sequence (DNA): TGTGCCAGCAACTTCGGACGTGGACGGCCCAATTCACCCCTCCACTTT.

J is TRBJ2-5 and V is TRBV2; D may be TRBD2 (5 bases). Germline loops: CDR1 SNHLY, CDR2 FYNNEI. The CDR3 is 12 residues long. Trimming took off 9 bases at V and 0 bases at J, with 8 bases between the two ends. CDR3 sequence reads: CASSANQETQYF. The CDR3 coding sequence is TGTGCCAGTAGCGCAAACCAAGAGACCCAGTACTTC.

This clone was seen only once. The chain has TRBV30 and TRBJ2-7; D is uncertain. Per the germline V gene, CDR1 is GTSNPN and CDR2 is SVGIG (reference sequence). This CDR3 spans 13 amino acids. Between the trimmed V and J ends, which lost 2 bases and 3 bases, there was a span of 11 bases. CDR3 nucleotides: TGTGCCTGGAGTCCCGGCTCGGTCTACGAGCAGTACTTC. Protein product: CAWSPGSVYEQYF.

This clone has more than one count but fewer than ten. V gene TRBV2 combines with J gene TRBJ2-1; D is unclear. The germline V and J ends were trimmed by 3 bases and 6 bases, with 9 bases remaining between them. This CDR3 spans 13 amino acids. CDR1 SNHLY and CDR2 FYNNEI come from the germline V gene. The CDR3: CASSDGVGNEQFF. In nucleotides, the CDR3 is TGTGCCAGCAGTGATGGGGTGGGCAATGAGCAGTTCTTC.

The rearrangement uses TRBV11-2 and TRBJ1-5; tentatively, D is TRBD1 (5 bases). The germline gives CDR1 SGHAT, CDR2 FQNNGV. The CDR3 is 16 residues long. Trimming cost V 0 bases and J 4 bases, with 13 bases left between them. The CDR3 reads CASSLDSSGLNQPQHF. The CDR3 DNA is TGTGCCAGCAGCTTAGATTCCTCAGGGTTGAATCAGCCCCAGCATTTT. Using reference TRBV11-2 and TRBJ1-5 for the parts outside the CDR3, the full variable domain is EAGVAQSPRYKIIEKRQSVAFWCNPISGHATLYWYQQILGQGPKLLIQFQNNGVVDDSQLPKDRFSAERLKGVDSTLKIQPAKLEDSAVYLCASSLDSSGLNQPQHFGDGTRLSIL.

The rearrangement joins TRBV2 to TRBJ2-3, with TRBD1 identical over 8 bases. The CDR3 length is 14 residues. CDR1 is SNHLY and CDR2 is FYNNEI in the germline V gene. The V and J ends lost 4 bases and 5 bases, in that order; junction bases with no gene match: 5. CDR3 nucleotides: TGTGCCAGCAGTGTCCTCACAGGGGGAGATACGCAGTATTTT. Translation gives CASSVLTGGDTQYF.